These 17 T cell receptor beta chains were all obtained from the same sample, sequenced in a study of T cells in women clearing cervical HPV infection. Repertoires were generated with immunoSEQ multiplex PCR, while TCRdb's copy carries only in-frame clones and drops some. The repertoire table contains approximately 21,000 clones. The sequenced sample consisted of blood buffy coat. These TCRs come from a woman between 18 and 70 years old with a cervical HPV16 infection that either progressed to CIN3+ or cleared (not recorded which).

About this clone itself: The CDR3 extends 3 residues past the end of the read, so its final part is completed from the germline J gene. The chain joins TRBV7-2 to TRBJ2-2; the D gene is possibly TRBD1 (5 bases). The CDR3 runs 14 residues. CDR1 is SGHTA, CDR2 FQGNSA, per germline. The CDR3 loop reads CASSVTVTNEKLFF. The DNA read from the CDR3 is TGTGCCAGCAGCGTGACAGTAACTAATGAAAAG.

The part of the CDR3 DNA that was read is TGTGCCAGCAGCTTAGGACAGTTTAATGAAAAG. It translates to CASSLGQFNEK. The entire CDR3 protein reads CASSLGQFNEKLFF. The chain links TRBV11-2 to TRBJ2-2; possibly TRBD1 for D (5 bases). Read coverage stops 3 residues before the CDR3 terminus; the germline J gene supplies the remainder. Germline CDR1 SGHAT, CDR2 FQNNGV. The CDR3 spans 14 residues.

Of note for this clone: The DNA ends 3 residues before the CDR3 does, and the rest of the CDR3 is filled in from the germline J gene. The chain couples TRBV20-1 to TRBJ1-2; 8 bases align to TRBD1. CDR1 and CDR2 from the germline V gene are DFQATT and SNEGSKA (reference sequence). This CDR3 is built from 14 residues. Germline trimming cut 2 bases from V and 6 bases from J; bases unmatched to any gene: 8. The DNA read from the CDR3 is TGCAGTGCTAGACCTCCGCAGGGGGCCGATGGC. Its translation is CSARPPQGADG. The full-length CDR3 reads as CSARPPQGADGYTF.

Concerning this clone: The DNA ends 3 residues before the CDR3 does, and the rest of the CDR3 is filled in from the germline J gene. The rearrangement links TRBV20-1 to TRBJ2-1, with TRBD2 matching 7 bases. This CDR3 is 14 amino acids long. The J segment lost 4 bases and the V segment lost 6 bases, leaving 9 bases of the junction unmatched. The germline gives CDR1 DFQATT, CDR2 SNEGSKA (reference sequence). The CDR3 region is CSACRPAGYNEQFF. The CDR3 bases that were read are TGCAGTGCCTGCCGTCCAGCGGGGTACAATGAG.

Worth noting for this clone: The read terminates 3 residues ahead of where the CDR3 ends, so the germline J gene completes it. The chain has TRBV20-1 and TRBJ2-1; 14 bases line up with TRBD2. With 0 bases clipped from V and 8 bases from J, the junction kept 6 bases outside the gene matches. Germline V gives CDR1 DFQATT, CDR2 SNEGSKA (reference sequence). The CDR3 covers 16 residues. The covered CDR3 bases are TGCAGTGCTAGAGATCTTGGGACTAGCGGGGGCGATGAG. Its translation: CSARDLGTSGGDE. The CDR3 reads in full as CSARDLGTSGGDEQFF.

A remark on this clone: With the read ending 3 residues before the CDR3 end, the germline J gene is used to fill in that end. The chain uses TRBV4-1 and TRBJ1-1, with D possibly matching TRBD1 (6 bases). The CDR3 is made up of 14 amino acids. Germline CDR1 is MGHRA and CDR2 is YSYEKL. V was clipped by 6 bases and J by 1 base, with 12 bases between them. CDR3 residues: CASSSQGRNTEAFF. The covered CDR3 bases are TGCGCCAGCAGTTCGCAGGGGAGGAACACTGAA.

On this clone itself: With the read ending 3 residues before the CDR3 end, the germline J gene is used to fill in that end. The V call is TRBV14, the J call TRBJ2-5; D may be TRBD1 (6 bases). There are 17 residues in the CDR3. The V end lost 1 base, the J end lost 2 bases, and 17 bases lay between the germline ends. Germline V CDR1 and CDR2: SGHDN, FVKESK. The CDR3 loop reads CASSQGPDQGLQETQYF. The sequenced CDR3 bases are TGTGCCAGCAGCCAAGGTCCGGATCAGGGGCTACAAGAGACC.

In the case of this clone: The read ends 3 residues before the CDR3 terminus; that terminus is restored from the germline J gene. The V and J genes are TRBV28 and TRBJ2-1; 8 bases fit TRBD2. Germline CDR1 is MDHEN and CDR2 is SYDVKM. This CDR3 region has 16 residues. Trimming removed 4 bases from V and 5 bases from J; junction bases left unmatched: 10. The CDR3 is CASSSPYSGKNNEQFF. The sequenced part of the CDR3 DNA is TGTGCCAGCAGTTCCCCTTATAGCGGGAAAAACAATGAG.

On this clone itself: The read stops 3 residues short of the end of the CDR3; the missing end is completed from the germline J gene. The rearrangement joins TRBV20-1 to TRBJ2-7; weak D call: TRBD2 (5 bases). Germline CDR1 reads DFQATT; CDR2 reads SNEGSKA (reference sequence). Trimming took off 0 bases at V and 3 bases at J, with 9 bases between the two ends. The CDR3 is 13 residues long. CDR3 region: CSARERADYEQYF. The sequenced CDR3 bases are TGCAGTGCTAGAGAGCGGGCGGACTACGAG.

On this clone itself: The sequence runs out 3 residues before the end of the CDR3; the remainder is reconstructed from the germline J gene. This chain connects TRBV29-1 to TRBJ2-7, with TRBD1 as a possible D gene (5 bases). The CDR3 contains 12 residues. Trimming stripped 5 bases from V and 3 bases from J, with 11 bases between. The germline CDR1 and CDR2 sequences are SQVTM and ANQGSEA. The CDR3 DNA, read in part, is TGCAGCGTTTTGGACGGACACTACGAG. The encoded protein is CSVLDGHYE. The entire CDR3 is CSVLDGHYEQYF.

With regard to this clone: The missing CDR3 end, 3 residues past where the read stops, is filled in from the germline J gene. This chain joins TRBV5-1 and TRBJ2-3, with 9 bases matching TRBD1. The CDR3 covers 14 residues. CDR1 is SGHRS, CDR2 YFSETQ, per germline. The covered CDR3 bases are TGCGCCAGCAGCACCTGGACAGGGGAGGCTTCG. This sequence encodes CASSTWTGEAS. The complete CDR3 reads CASSTWTGEASQYF.

Details on this clone: The CDR3 extends 3 residues past the end of the read, so its final part is completed from the germline J gene. The chain combines TRBV4-1 with TRBJ2-5; 8 bases line up with TRBD2. Trimming cost V 4 bases and J 1 base; bases outside gene matches: 11. Germline CDR1 MGHRA, CDR2 YSYEKL. This CDR3 is built from 17 residues. CDR3 DNA, as far as it was read: TGCGCCAGCAGCCTTAGGCCCCAGCGGGGGTTCCAAGAGACC. Translation gives CASSLRPQRGFQET. The full CDR3 protein reads CASSLRPQRGFQETQYF.

For this clone: The CDR3 end is not reached by the read, which stops 3 residues before it; the germline J gene fills it in. The chain couples TRBV12-3 or TRBV12-4 to TRBJ2-7; D unresolved. This CDR3 spans 12 amino acids. The V end lost 2 bases, the J end lost 3 bases, and 5 bases lay between the germline ends. CDR3 residues: CASSLTGYEQYF. CDR3 DNA (partial): TGTGCCAGCAGTTTAACCGGCTACGAG.

About this clone itself: Coverage ceases 3 residues before the CDR3 finishes, and the germline J gene fills in the end. V gene TRBV7-3 combines with J gene TRBJ1-6, with 7 bases lining up with TRBD1. The CDR3 extends over 15 amino acids. Germline CDR1 is SGHTA and CDR2 is FQGTGA. J gave up 7 bases and V 5 bases, and 8 bases lay outside the gene matches. The sequenced part of the CDR3 DNA is TGTGCCAGCAGCCCCGGACAGGCCGGCAATTCACCC. Translation gives CASSPGQAGNSP. In full, the CDR3 reads CASSPGQAGNSPLHF.

As to this clone: The CDR3 end is not reached by the read, which stops 3 residues before it; the germline J gene fills it in. The J gene is TRBJ2-3, the V gene TRBV28, with D possibly TRBD1 on 5 matching bases. The V end was cut by 8 bases, the J end by 5 bases, with 20 bases between. The CDR3 contains 15 residues. Germline V lookup: CDR1 MDHEN, CDR2 SYDVKM. The covered CDR3 bases are TGTGCCAGCGTTGCCACGTTAGGGGCTGGAGATACG. Translated: CASVATLGAGDT. The full CDR3 reads CASVATLGAGDTQYF.

In the case of this clone: Coverage ceases 3 residues before the CDR3 finishes, and the germline J gene fills in the end. The chain has TRBV2 and TRBJ1-5, with D tentatively TRBD1 (6 bases). The CDR3 extends over 15 amino acids. With 3 bases removed from V and 2 bases from J, the gap between germline ends came to 11 bases. The germline V gene encodes CDR1 SNHLY and CDR2 FYNNEI. The CDR3 DNA, read in part, is TGTGCCAGCAGTGAGACAGGATGGGGCAATCAGCCC. This gives the protein CASSETGWGNQP. The CDR3, in full, reads CASSETGWGNQPQHF.

Comment on this clone: With the read ending 3 residues before the CDR3 end, the germline J gene is used to fill in that end. The chain employs TRBV7-9 and TRBJ1-2; D is unclear. Germline CDR1 SEHNR, CDR2 FQNEAQ (reference sequence). The CDR3 has 14 amino acids. The V end lost 2 bases, the J end lost 7 bases, and 14 bases lay between the germline ends. Here the CDR3 reads CASSLPVPLAGYTF. The sequenced CDR3 bases are TGTGCCAGCAGCTTACCAGTTCCCCTCGCTGGC.